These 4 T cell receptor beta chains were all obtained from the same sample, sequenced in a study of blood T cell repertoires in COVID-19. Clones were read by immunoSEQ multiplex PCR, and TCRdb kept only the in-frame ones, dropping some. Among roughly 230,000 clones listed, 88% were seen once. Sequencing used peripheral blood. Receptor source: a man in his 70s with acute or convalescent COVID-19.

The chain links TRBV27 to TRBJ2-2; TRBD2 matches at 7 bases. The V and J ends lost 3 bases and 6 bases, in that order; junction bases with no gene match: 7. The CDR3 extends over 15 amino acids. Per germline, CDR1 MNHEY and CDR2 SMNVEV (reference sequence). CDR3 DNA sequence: TGTGCCAGCAGTTTGTCACTAGCGCCCGCCGGGGAGCTGTTTTTT. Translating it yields CASSLSLAPAGELFF.

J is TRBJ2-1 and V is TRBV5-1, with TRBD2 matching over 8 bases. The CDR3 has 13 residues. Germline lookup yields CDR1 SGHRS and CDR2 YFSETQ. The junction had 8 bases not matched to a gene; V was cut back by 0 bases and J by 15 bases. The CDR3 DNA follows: TGCGCCAGCAGCTTGGACGGCGGGAGGTCTCGGTTCTTC. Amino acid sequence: CASSLDGGRSRFF.

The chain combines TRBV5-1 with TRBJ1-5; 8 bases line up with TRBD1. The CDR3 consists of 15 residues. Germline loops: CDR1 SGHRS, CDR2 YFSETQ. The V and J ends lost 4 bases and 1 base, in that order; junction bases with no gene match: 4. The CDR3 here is CASSPDRASNQPQHF. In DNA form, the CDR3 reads TGCGCCAGCAGCCCGGACAGGGCCAGCAATCAGCCCCAGCATTTT.

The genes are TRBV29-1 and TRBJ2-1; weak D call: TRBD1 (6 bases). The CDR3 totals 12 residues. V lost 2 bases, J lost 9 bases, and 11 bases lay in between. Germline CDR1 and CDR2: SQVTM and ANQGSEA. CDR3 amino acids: CSVEPTGSEQFF. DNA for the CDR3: TGCAGCGTTGAACCTACAGGGAGTGAGCAGTTCTTC.